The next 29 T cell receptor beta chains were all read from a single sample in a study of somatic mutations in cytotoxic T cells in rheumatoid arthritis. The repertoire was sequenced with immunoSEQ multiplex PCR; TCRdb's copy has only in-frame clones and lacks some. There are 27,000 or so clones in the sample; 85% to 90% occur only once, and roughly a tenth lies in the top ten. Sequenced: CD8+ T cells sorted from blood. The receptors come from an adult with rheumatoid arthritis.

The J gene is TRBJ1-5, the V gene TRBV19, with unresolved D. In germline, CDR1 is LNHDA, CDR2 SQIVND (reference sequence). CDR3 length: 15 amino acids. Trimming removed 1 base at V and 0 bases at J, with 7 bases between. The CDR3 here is CASSIAAYSNQPQHF. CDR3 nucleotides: TGTGCCAGTAGTATAGCGGCGTATAGCAATCAGCCCCAGCATTTT.

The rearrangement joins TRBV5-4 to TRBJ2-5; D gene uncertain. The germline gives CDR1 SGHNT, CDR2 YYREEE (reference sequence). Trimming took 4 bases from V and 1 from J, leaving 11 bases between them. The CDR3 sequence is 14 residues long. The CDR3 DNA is TGTGCCAGCAGCGCGGCTGAACTCCAAGAGACCCAGTACTTC. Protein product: CASSAAELQETQYF.

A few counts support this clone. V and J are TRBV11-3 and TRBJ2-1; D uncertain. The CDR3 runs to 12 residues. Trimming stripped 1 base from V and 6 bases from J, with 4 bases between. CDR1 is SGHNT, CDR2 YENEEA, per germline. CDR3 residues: CASSLGTNEQFF. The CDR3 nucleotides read TGTGCCAGCAGCTTAGGGACCAATGAGCAGTTCTTC.

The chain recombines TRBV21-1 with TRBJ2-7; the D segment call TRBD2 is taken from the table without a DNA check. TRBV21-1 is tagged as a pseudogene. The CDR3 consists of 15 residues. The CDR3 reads CASSKDQREWYEQYF. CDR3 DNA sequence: TGTGCCAGCAGCAAAGACCAGCGGGAGTGGTACGAGCAGTACTTC.

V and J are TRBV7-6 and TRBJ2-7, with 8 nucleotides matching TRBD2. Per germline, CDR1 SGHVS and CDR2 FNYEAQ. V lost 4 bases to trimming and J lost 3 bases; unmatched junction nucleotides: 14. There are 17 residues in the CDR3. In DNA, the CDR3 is TGTGCCAGCAGCTCTAGCCGAGGCGGGAGGATAGACTACGAGCAGTACTTC. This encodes CASSSSRGGRIDYEQYF. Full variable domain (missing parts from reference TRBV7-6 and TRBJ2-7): GAGVSQSPRYKVTKRGQDVALRCDPISGHVSLYWYRQALGQGPEFLTYFNYEAQQDKSGLPNDRFSAERPEGSISTLTIQRTEQRDSAMYRCASSSSRGGRIDYEQYFGPGTRLTVT.

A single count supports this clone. This chain's CDR3 is CASSLQGRSYNEQFF. CDR3 DNA: TGTGCCAGCAGCTTACAGGGGCGATCCTACAATGAGCAGTTCTTC. The chain joins TRBV13 to TRBJ2-1; D may be TRBD1 (6 bases). The CDR3 spans 15 residues. Per the germline V gene, CDR1 is PRHDT and CDR2 is FYEKMQ (reference sequence). The V end lost 2 bases, the J end lost 1 base, and 9 bases lay between the germline ends.

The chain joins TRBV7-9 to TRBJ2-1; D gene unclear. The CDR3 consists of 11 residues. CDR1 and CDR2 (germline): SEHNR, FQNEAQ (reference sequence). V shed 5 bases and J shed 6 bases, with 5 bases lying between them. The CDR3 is CASSLFNEQFF. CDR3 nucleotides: TGTGCCAGCAGCCTGTTCAATGAGCAGTTCTTC.

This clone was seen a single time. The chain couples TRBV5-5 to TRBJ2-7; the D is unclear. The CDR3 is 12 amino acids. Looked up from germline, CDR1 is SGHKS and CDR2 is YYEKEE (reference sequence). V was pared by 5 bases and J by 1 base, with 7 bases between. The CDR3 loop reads CASSYLSYEQYF. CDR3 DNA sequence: TGTGCCAGCAGTTATTTATCCTACGAGCAGTACTTC.

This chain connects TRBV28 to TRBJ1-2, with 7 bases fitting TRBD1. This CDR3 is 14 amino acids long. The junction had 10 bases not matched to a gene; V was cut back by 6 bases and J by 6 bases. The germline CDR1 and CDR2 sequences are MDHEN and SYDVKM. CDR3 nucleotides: TGTGCCAGCAGCCCGGCTGGGACAGAGAATGGCTACACCTTC. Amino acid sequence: CASSPAGTENGYTF.

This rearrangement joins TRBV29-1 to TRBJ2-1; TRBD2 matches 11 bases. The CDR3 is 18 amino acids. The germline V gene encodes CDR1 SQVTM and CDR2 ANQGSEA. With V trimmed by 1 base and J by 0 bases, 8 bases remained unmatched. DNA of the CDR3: TGCAGCGTTGAAGGGACTAGCGGGCTCAAGAGCTCCTACAATGAGCAGTTCTTC. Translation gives CSVEGTSGLKSSYNEQFF.

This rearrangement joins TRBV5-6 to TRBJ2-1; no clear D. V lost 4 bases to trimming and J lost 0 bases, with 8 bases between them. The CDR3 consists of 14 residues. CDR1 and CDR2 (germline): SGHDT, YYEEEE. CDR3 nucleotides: TGTGCCAGCAGCAGGTCAGGCTCCTACAATGAGCAGTTCTTC. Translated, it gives CASSRSGSYNEQFF.

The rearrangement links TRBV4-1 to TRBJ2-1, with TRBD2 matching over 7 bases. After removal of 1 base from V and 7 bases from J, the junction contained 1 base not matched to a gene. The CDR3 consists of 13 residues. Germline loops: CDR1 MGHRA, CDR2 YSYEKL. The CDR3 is CASSQAAGNEQFF. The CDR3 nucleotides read TGCGCCAGCAGCCAAGCAGCGGGGAATGAGCAGTTCTTC.

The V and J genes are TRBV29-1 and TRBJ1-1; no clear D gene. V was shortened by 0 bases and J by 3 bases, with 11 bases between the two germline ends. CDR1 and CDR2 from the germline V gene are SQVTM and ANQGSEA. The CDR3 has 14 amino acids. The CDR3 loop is CSVEDPEEYTEAFF. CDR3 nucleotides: TGCAGCGTTGAAGATCCGGAAGAATACACTGAAGCTTTCTTT.

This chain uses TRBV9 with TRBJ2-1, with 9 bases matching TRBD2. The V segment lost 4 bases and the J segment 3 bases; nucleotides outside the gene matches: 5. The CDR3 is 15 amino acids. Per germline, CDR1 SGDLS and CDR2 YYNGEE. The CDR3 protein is CASSNGGGDYNEQFF. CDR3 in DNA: TGTGCCAGCAGCAATGGCGGGGGGGACTACAATGAGCAGTTCTTC. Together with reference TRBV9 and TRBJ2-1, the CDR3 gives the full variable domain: DSGVTQTPKHLITATGQRVTLRCSPRSGDLSVYWYQQSLDQGLQFLIQYYNGEERAKGNILERFSAQQFPDLHSELNLSSLELGDSALYFCASSNGGGDYNEQFFGPGTRLTVL.

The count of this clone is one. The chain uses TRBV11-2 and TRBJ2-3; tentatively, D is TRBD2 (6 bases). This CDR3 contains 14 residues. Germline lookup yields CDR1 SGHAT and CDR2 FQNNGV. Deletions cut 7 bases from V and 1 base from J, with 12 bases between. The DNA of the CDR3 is TGTGCCAGCACTCCGGAGCGGGGCACAGATACGCAGTATTTT. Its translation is CASTPERGTDTQYF. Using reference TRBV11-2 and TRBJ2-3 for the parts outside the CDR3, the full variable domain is EAGVAQSPRYKIIEKRQSVAFWCNPISGHATLYWYQQILGQGPKLLIQFQNNGVVDDSQLPKDRFSAERLKGVDSTLKIQPAKLEDSAVYLCASTPERGTDTQYFGPGTRLTVL.

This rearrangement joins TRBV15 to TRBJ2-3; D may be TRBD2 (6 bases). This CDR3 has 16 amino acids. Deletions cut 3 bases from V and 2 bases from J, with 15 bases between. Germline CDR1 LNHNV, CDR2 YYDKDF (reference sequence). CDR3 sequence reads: CATSRDGGMTTDTQYF. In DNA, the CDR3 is TGTGCCACCAGCAGGGATGGCGGGATGACCACAGATACGCAGTATTTT.

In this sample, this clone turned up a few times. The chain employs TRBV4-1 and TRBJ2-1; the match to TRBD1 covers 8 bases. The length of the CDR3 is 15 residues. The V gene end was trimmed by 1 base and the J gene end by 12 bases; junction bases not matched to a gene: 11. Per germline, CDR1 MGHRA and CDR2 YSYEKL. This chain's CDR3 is CASSQGTGMLMRQFF. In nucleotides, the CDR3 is TGCGCCAGCAGCCAAGGGACAGGGATGTTAATGAGGCAGTTCTTC.

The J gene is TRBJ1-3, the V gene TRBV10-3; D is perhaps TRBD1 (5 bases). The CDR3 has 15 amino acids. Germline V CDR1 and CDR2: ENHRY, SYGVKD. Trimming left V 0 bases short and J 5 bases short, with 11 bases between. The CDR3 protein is CAISESPQGRNTIYF. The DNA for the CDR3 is TGTGCCATCAGTGAGTCCCCGCAGGGTCGAAACACCATATATTTT.

The CDR3 DNA follows: TGCGCCAGCAGCGAAGGACAGCTCTCTGGAAACACCATATATTTT. The encoded protein is CASSEGQLSGNTIYF. The J gene is TRBJ1-3, the V gene TRBV4-1, with TRBD1 as a possible D gene (6 bases). The V and J ends lost 5 bases and 0 bases respectively, with 11 bases between them. The CDR3 is 15 residues long. Germline lookup yields CDR1 MGHRA and CDR2 YSYEKL.

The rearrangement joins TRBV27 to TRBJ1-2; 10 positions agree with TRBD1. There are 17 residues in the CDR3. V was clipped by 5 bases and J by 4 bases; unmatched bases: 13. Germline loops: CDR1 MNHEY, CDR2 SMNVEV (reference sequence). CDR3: CASSKLGTGVLSYGYTF. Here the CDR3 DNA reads TGTGCCAGCAGTAAACTCGGGACAGGGGTTCTCAGCTATGGCTACACCTTC.

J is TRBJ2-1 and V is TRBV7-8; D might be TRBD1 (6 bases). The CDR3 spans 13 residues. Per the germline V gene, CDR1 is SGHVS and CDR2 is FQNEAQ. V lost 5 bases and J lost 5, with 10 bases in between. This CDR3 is CASSLTGNNEQFF. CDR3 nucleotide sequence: TGTGCCAGCAGCCTGACAGGTAACAATGAGCAGTTCTTC. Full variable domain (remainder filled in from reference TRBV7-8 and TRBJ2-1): GAGVSQSPRYKVAKRGQDVALRCDPISGHVSLFWYQQALGQGPEFLTYFQNEAQLDKSGLPSDRFFAERPEGSVSTLKIQRTQQEDSAVYLCASSLTGNNEQFFGPGTRLTVL.

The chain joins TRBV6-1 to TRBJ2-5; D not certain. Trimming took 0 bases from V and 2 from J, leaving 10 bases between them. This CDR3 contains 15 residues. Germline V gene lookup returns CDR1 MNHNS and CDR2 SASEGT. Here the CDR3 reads CASSEARRIQETQYF. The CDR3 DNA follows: TGTGCCAGCAGTGAAGCGCGGCGGATTCAAGAGACCCAGTACTTC.

CDR3 amino acids: CASSPGLGSDNEQFF. The CDR3 coding sequence is TGTGCCAGCAGCCCAGGCCTAGGGTCCGACAATGAGCAGTTCTTC. The rearrangement links TRBV5-4 to TRBJ2-1; no firm D call. CDR1 SGHNT and CDR2 YYREEE come from the germline V gene (reference sequence). The CDR3 consists of 15 residues. V lost 4 bases to trimming and J lost 5 bases, with 16 bases between them.

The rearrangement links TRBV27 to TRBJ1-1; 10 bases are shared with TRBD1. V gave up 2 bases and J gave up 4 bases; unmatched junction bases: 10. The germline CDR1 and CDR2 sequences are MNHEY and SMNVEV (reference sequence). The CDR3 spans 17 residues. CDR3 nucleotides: TGTGCCAGCAGTTTAACCTCGGACAGGGGGTTAACCACTGAAGCTTTCTTT. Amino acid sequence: CASSLTSDRGLTTEAFF.

The CDR3 protein is CASSLGRDEKLFF. The CDR3 DNA sequence: TGTGCCAGCAGCTTGGGACGGGATGAAAAACTGTTTTTT. The chain has TRBV7-6 and TRBJ1-4; perhaps TRBD1 as D (5 bases). V was clipped by 3 bases and J by 6 bases, with 8 bases between them. The CDR3 has 13 amino acids. CDR1 is SGHVS, CDR2 FNYEAQ, per germline. The entire variable domain, with the rest obtained from reference TRBV7-6 and TRBJ1-4, is as follows: GAGVSQSPRYKVTKRGQDVALRCDPISGHVSLYWYRQALGQGPEFLTYFNYEAQQDKSGLPNDRFSAERPEGSISTLTIQRTEQRDSAMYRCASSLGRDEKLFFGSGTQLSVL.

CDR3 DNA: TGTGCCAGTAGCCTTATAGGGTTCGGCACTGAAGCTTTCTTT. It specifies CASSLIGFGTEAFF. The chain is built from TRBV19 and TRBJ1-1, with D unresolved. Germline CDR1 and CDR2: LNHDA and SQIVND (reference sequence). Trimming cost V 6 bases and J 4 bases, with 15 bases left between them. CDR3 size: 14 residues.

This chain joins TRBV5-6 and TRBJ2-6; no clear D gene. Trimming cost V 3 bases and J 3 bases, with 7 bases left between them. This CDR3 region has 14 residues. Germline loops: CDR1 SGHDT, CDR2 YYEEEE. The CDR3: CASSSTYGANVLTF. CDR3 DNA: TGTGCCAGCAGCTCTACTTATGGGGCCAACGTCCTGACTTTC.

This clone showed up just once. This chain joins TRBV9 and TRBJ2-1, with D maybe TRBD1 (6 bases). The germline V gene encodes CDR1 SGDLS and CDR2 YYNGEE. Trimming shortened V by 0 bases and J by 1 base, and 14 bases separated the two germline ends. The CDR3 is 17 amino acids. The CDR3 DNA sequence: TGTGCCAGCAGCGTAGAAGGAGGACAGACATCCTACAATGAGCAGTTCTTC. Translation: CASSVEGGQTSYNEQFF.

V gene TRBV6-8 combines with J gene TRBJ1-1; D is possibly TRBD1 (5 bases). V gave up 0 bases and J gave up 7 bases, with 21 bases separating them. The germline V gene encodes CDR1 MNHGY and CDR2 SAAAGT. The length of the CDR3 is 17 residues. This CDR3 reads CASSYSRVWGLRLEAFF. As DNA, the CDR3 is TGTGCCAGCAGTTACTCGAGGGTCTGGGGACTTCGACTTGAAGCTTTCTTT.